Each of the 19 T cell receptor beta chains below was sequenced from the same sample in a study of T cells in localized non-small cell lung cancer. The table came from immunoSEQ multiplex PCR; TCRdb's copy has only in-frame clones and leaves some out. Of tens of thousands of clones listed, about 83% were seen once; the top ten hold under 3.5%. This specimen was peripheral blood, taken before any cancer treatment. The receptors were sampled from a man aged 40 to 75 with stage I lung adenocarcinoma.

CDR3 region: CASIPVGTGGSEQYF. In DNA form, the CDR3 reads TGTGCCAGCATCCCCGTGGGGACAGGGGGTTCGGAACAGTACTTC. The V gene is TRBV28, the J gene TRBJ2-7, with 11 positions matching TRBD1. The CDR3 is made up of 15 amino acids. V shed 7 bases and J 10 bases; nucleotides not matched to a gene: 15. The germline CDR1 and CDR2 sequences are MDHEN and SYDVKM.

The genes are TRBV2 and TRBJ2-5; 8 bases fit TRBD1. The CDR3 is 14 amino acids. Unmatched junction bases numbered 6, after V lost 5 bases and J lost 4 bases. Germline CDR1 is SNHLY and CDR2 is FYNNEI. The CDR3 DNA reads TGTGCCAGCAGTCCCGTGGGGACAGGAGAGACCCAGTACTTC. It specifies CASSPVGTGETQYF.

The chain joins TRBV9 to TRBJ2-5; TRBD1 might be the D (6 bases). Germline CDR1 and CDR2: SGDLS and YYNGEE. Trimming shortened V by 4 bases and J by 5 bases, and 18 bases separated the two germline ends. The CDR3 is 15 residues long. This CDR3 reads CASSPNRVSFETQYF. The DNA for the CDR3 is TGTGCCAGCAGCCCAAACAGGGTGAGCTTCGAGACCCAGTACTTC. The variable domain in full, completed from reference TRBV9 and TRBJ2-5, reads DSGVTQTPKHLITATGQRVTLRCSPRSGDLSVYWYQQSLDQGLQFLIQYYNGEERAKGNILERFSAQQFPDLHSELNLSSLELGDSALYFCASSPNRVSFETQYFGPGTRLLVL.

CDR3 nucleotides: TGTGCCAGCAGCCGTCAAACTGGGACAGGCTATGGCTACACCTTC. Protein product: CASSRQTGTGYGYTF. This rearrangement joins TRBV7-9 to TRBJ1-2; 8 bases line up with TRBD1. J lost 4 bases, V lost 5 bases, and 9 bases had no gene match. This CDR3 is 15 amino acids long. Looked up from germline, CDR1 is SEHNR and CDR2 is FQNEAQ (reference sequence).

The rearrangement joins TRBV6-1 to TRBJ1-2; D call uncertain. Trimming left V 5 bases short and J 0 bases short, with 10 bases between. CDR3 length equals 14 residues. From germline, CDR1 is MNHNS and CDR2 SASEGT. DNA of the CDR3: TGTGCCAGCAGTCCTAGGGTTTCTAACTATGGCTACACCTTC. Its protein is CASSPRVSNYGYTF.

This sequence joins TRBV18 and TRBJ2-1; D might be TRBD1 or TRBD2, each matching 5 bases. The ends were cut back, 3 bases at V and 6 bases at J, with 18 bases in the middle. Germline V gives CDR1 KGHSH, CDR2 LQKENI. The CDR3 has 16 residues. The CDR3 here is CASSPGDESFGNEQFF. The CDR3 coding sequence is TGTGCCAGCTCACCCGGGGACGAGAGTTTCGGCAATGAGCAGTTCTTC. The whole variable domain, filled in from reference TRBV18 and TRBJ2-1, reads NAGVMQNPRHLVRRRGQEARLRCSPMKGHSHVYWYRQLPEEGLKFMVYLQKENIIDESGMPKERFSAEFPKEGPSILRIQQVVRGDSAAYFCASSPGDESFGNEQFFGPGTRLTVL.

This clone has a single count. V usage is TRBV30 and J usage is TRBJ2-7, with D possibly TRBD1 on 5 matching bases. The CDR3 consists of 11 residues. V lost 3 bases to trimming and J lost 7 bases, with 10 bases between them. Germline V gene sequence: CDR1 GTSNPN, CDR2 SVGIG (reference sequence). The CDR3 protein is CAWSVRTEQYF. CDR3 coding DNA: TGTGCCTGGAGCGTAAGGACAGAGCAGTACTTC.

The chain carries TRBV30 and TRBJ1-3; D ambiguous. Deletions cut 2 bases from V and 0 bases from J, with 11 bases between. CDR1 GTSNPN and CDR2 SVGIG come from the germline V gene (reference sequence). This CDR3 is built from 15 residues. DNA of the CDR3: TGTGCCTGGAGTCAAGGAGGTTCCTCTGGAAACACCATATATTTT. Protein sequence: CAWSQGGSSGNTIYF. Based on the CDR3 plus reference TRBV30 and TRBJ1-3, the full variable domain is SQTIHQWPATLVQPVGSPLSLECTVEGTSNPNLYWYRQAAGRGLQLLFYSVGIGQISSEVPQNLSASRPQDRQFILSSKKLLLSDSGFYLCAWSQGGSSGNTIYFGEGSWLTVV.

The V and J genes are TRBV5-4 and TRBJ2-5; 12 nucleotides line up with TRBD1. This CDR3 contains 15 residues. V lost 4 bases to trimming and J lost 5 bases; unmatched junction nucleotides: 6. The germline V gene encodes CDR1 SGHNT and CDR2 YYREEE (reference sequence). The chain's CDR3 is CASSLPGQGAETQYF. CDR3 sequence (DNA): TGTGCCAGCAGCCTTCCGGGACAGGGGGCCGAGACCCAGTACTTC.

The CDR3 region is CASRHSGFTGELFF. For the CDR3, the DNA is TGTGCCAGCAGGCACTCAGGGTTCACCGGGGAGCTGTTTTTT. The rearrangement joins TRBV7-9 to TRBJ2-2, with D maybe TRBD1 (5 bases). This CDR3 is built from 14 residues. Per germline, CDR1 SEHNR and CDR2 FQNEAQ (reference sequence). Trimming pared 6 bases from V and 4 bases from J, leaving 12 bases between. The whole variable domain, filled in from reference TRBV7-9 and TRBJ2-2, reads DTGVSQNPRHKITKRGQNVTFRCDPISEHNRLYWYRQTLGQGPEFLTYFQNEAQLEKSRLLSDRFSAERPKGSFSTLEIQRTEQGDSAMYLCASRHSGFTGELFFGEGSRLTVL.

The chain has TRBV6-5 and TRBJ2-5, with TRBD1 identical over 8 bases. Losses at the gene ends were 2 bases for V and 5 bases for J; bases not matched to a gene: 10. There are 16 residues in the CDR3. The germline CDR1 and CDR2 sequences are MNHEY and SVGAGI. Written as DNA, the CDR3 is TGTGCCAGCAGTTACGGACAGGGTAATTTTGCGGAGACCCAGTACTTC. This encodes CASSYGQGNFAETQYF.

This rearrangement joins TRBV2 to TRBJ2-7, with D possibly called TRBD1 or TRBD2 (6 bases each). This CDR3 has 14 residues. Deletions cut 10 bases from V and 0 bases from J, with 16 bases between. The V gene's germline CDR1 is SNHLY and CDR2 FYNNEI. CDR3 region: CATSGAISSYEQYF. CDR3 nucleotides: TGTGCCACCTCGGGGGCTATAAGCTCCTACGAGCAGTACTTC.

The V and J genes are TRBV28 and TRBJ2-3, with D maybe TRBD2 (7 bases). This CDR3 has 14 residues. From germline, CDR1 is MDHEN and CDR2 SYDVKM. The ends were cut back, 5 bases at V and 5 bases at J, with 14 bases in the middle. CDR3 coding DNA: TGTGCCAGCAGTAGCGGGGAGGGGGGAGATACGCAGTATTTT. Translated, it gives CASSSGEGGDTQYF.

This CDR3 reads CASSPPRPGPEAFF. In nucleotides, the CDR3 is TGTGCCAGCAGCCCCCCCCGGCCGGGTCCTGAAGCTTTCTTT. The chain uses TRBV7-2 and TRBJ1-1; D is undetermined. The CDR3 covers 14 residues. V lost 5 bases and J 6 bases, leaving 16 bases between the germline ends. Germline loops: CDR1 SGHTA, CDR2 FQGNSA.

The V and J genes are TRBV18 and TRBJ2-7; TRBD1 might be the D (5 bases). The V and J ends lost 0 bases and 4 bases respectively, with 13 bases between them. Germline values: CDR1 KGHSH, CDR2 LQKENI. The CDR3 runs to 15 residues. CDR3 in DNA: TGTGCCAGCTCACCACCGTCCAGGGAATCTTACGAGCAGTACTTC. Protein product: CASSPPSRESYEQYF.

The V and J genes are TRBV7-3 and TRBJ2-2, with D possibly TRBD2 on 5 matching bases. Per the germline V gene, CDR1 is SGHTA and CDR2 is FQGTGA. This CDR3 is built from 14 residues. The V end was cut by 2 bases, the J end by 12 bases, with 16 bases between. The DNA of the CDR3 is TGTGCCAGCAGCTTACGAGTCCCAGGAGGAAAGCTGTTTTTT. Translating gives CASSLRVPGGKLFF.

This chain uses TRBV7-3 with TRBJ1-2; D is possibly TRBD1 (6 bases). The CDR3 has 15 amino acids. Germline CDR1 reads SGHTA; CDR2 reads FQGTGA. V lost 1 base, J lost 4 bases, and 13 bases lay in between. In DNA, the CDR3 is TGTGCCAGCAGCTTAAATGGGGGCCAGGGCTATGGCTACACCTTC. This translates into CASSLNGGQGYGYTF.

The chain employs TRBV7-8 and TRBJ2-5, with D maybe TRBD1 (5 bases). CDR3 size: 15 residues. Germline V gene sequence: CDR1 SGHVS, CDR2 FQNEAQ. Trimming cost V 6 bases and J 2 bases, with 16 bases left between them. CDR3: CASRARQNGQETQYF. DNA of the CDR3: TGTGCCAGCAGAGCTAGACAGAACGGGCAAGAGACCCAGTACTTC.

This chain joins TRBV5-4 and TRBJ1-6; TRBD1 aligns across 7 bases. The germline V gene has CDR1 SGHNT and CDR2 YYREEE (reference sequence). Trimming took 3 bases from V and 5 from J; bases not matched to a gene: 5. The CDR3 is 15 residues long. The CDR3 nucleotides are TGTGCCAGCAGCTATAGGGACAGAGATAATTCACCCCTCCACTTT. Translated, it gives CASSYRDRDNSPLHF.